The 26 T cell receptor beta chains in this list originate from one sample, sequenced in a study of blood T cell repertoires in COVID-19. Profiling relied on immunoSEQ multiplex PCR, and the TCRdb table lists in-frame clones only, not all of them. The sample has 130,000 or so clones, 65% to 90% seen once. Input material: peripheral blood. The receptors come from a human donor in a cohort sampled during active COVID-19.

The CDR3 region has the DNA TGCGCCAGCGCACCACCGACAGGAGTTTACGAGCAGTACTTC. It specifies CASAPPTGVYEQYF. The chain uses TRBV5-1 and TRBJ2-7, with D possibly matching TRBD1 (6 bases). The germline V and J ends were trimmed by 7 bases and 4 bases, with 18 bases remaining between them. Looked up from germline, CDR1 is SGHRS and CDR2 is YFSETQ. The CDR3 extends over 14 amino acids.

The J gene is TRBJ2-7, the V gene TRBV29-1, with 9 positions matching TRBD1. This CDR3 region has 12 residues. The J segment lost 3 bases and the V segment lost 5 bases, leaving 2 bases of the junction unmatched. Germline V lookup: CDR1 SQVTM, CDR2 ANQGSEA. CDR3 coding DNA: TGCAGCGTTATGACAGGGGGCTACGAGCAGTACTTC. It specifies CSVMTGGYEQYF.

This clone was counted only a few times. The V call is TRBV10-2, the J call TRBJ2-2, with 12 nucleotides matching TRBD1. The germline V gene has CDR1 WSHSY and CDR2 SAAADI. This CDR3 contains 15 residues. V shed 10 bases and J 1 base; nucleotides not matched to a gene: 4. The CDR3 here is CAMGQGARNTGELFF. The CDR3 nucleotides are TGCGCCATGGGACAGGGGGCGAGGAACACCGGGGAGCTGTTTTTT.

The V call is TRBV12-3 or TRBV12-4, the J call TRBJ1-2; TRBD1 might be the D (6 bases). CDR3 length: 13 residues. The V and J ends lost 6 bases and 3 bases respectively, with 11 bases between them. CDR3 in DNA: TGTGCCAGCAGCCCAAACAGGGACTATGGCTACACCTTC. Translating it yields CASSPNRDYGYTF.

This clone came up a few times. Other nucleotide sequences in the sample specify the same CDR3. This chain connects TRBV7-2 to TRBJ2-7; TRBD2 is a possible D gene (6 bases). V lost 1 base to trimming and J lost 3 bases, with 10 bases between them. There are 14 residues in the CDR3. Per germline, CDR1 SGHTA and CDR2 FQGNSA. CDR3 in DNA: TGTGCCAGCAGCTTAGTGACGGGGGACTACGAGCAGTACTTC. This sequence encodes CASSLVTGDYEQYF.

The gene calls are TRBV6-2 or TRBV6-3 and TRBJ2-1; 7 nucleotides match TRBD1. The CDR3 runs to 11 residues. Trimming removed 5 bases from V and 9 bases from J; junction bases left unmatched: 1. Germline CDR1 reads MNHEY; CDR2 reads SVGEGT. The CDR3 sequence: CASSHRGEQFF. CDR3 nucleotide sequence: TGTGCCAGCAGTCACAGGGGTGAGCAGTTCTTC.

Here the CDR3 DNA reads TGTGCCAGCAGCGCCCTTAAGGCGGGGGGGGCCGCTTATTTT. Translating it yields CASSALKAGGAAYF. This chain joins TRBV5-4 and TRBJ2-3, with 9 bases matching TRBD2. V shed 4 bases and J 15 bases; nucleotides not matched to a gene: 15. This CDR3 has 14 residues. Looked up from germline, CDR1 is SGHNT and CDR2 is YYREEE (reference sequence).

This clone was observed a single time. This sequence joins TRBV9 and TRBJ2-7; perhaps TRBD1 as D (6 bases). Trimming cost V 4 bases and J 0 bases, with 14 bases left between them. Germline V gene data show CDR1 as SGDLS and CDR2 as YYNGEE. There are 15 residues in the CDR3. DNA for the CDR3: TGTGCCAGCAGCCCACGACAGGCGAGCTCCTACGAGCAGTACTTC. This translates into CASSPRQASSYEQYF.

The genes are TRBV7-2 and TRBJ1-4, with 9 bases identical to TRBD1. Germline lookup yields CDR1 SGHTA and CDR2 FQGNSA. The V and J ends lost 3 bases and 8 bases, in that order; junction bases with no gene match: 4. The CDR3 is 14 residues long. CDR3 DNA: TGTGCCAGCAGCTTGGGACAGGGCAAGGAAAAACTGTTTTTT. Translation: CASSLGQGKEKLFF.

The gene calls are TRBV28 and TRBJ2-7; the D gene is possibly TRBD1 (9 bases). The CDR3 runs 14 residues. Per germline, CDR1 MDHEN and CDR2 SYDVKM. Trimming left V 6 bases short and J 5 bases short, with 17 bases between. The CDR3 spells CASRAGGDRDEQYF. The CDR3 region has the DNA TGTGCCAGCAGGGCCGGGGGGGACAGGGACGAGCAGTACTTC.

There are a few counts of this clone. The V gene is TRBV6-2 or TRBV6-3, the J gene TRBJ1-2; unclear D gene. CDR1 MNHEY and CDR2 SVGEGT come from the germline V gene. V was clipped by 3 bases and J by 4 bases, with 3 bases between them. This CDR3 contains 11 residues. CDR3 sequence reads: CASSYSYGYTF. The CDR3 DNA reads TGTGCCAGCAGTTATAGCTATGGCTACACCTTC.

V gene TRBV3-1 (or the pseudogene TRBV3-2) combines with J gene TRBJ2-7; TRBD2 matches 8 bases. The germline V gene encodes CDR1 LGHDT and CDR2 YNNKEL (reference sequence). The CDR3 totals 14 residues. The ends lost 1 base at V and 4 bases at J; junction bases unmatched: 3. CDR3 coding DNA: TGTGCCAGCAGCCAAGGCACTAGCGGATACGAGCAGTACTTC. This translates into CASSQGTSGYEQYF.

The chain joins TRBV6-5 to TRBJ1-1; the D gene is possibly TRBD1 (6 bases). There are 15 residues in the CDR3. Germline V gene lookup returns CDR1 MNHEY and CDR2 SVGAGI. Trimming took 7 bases from V and 2 from J, leaving 17 bases between them. The CDR3 spells CASNRQGLGNTEAFF. The CDR3 DNA follows: TGTGCCAGCAATCGGCAGGGGTTAGGAAACACTGAAGCTTTCTTT.

The chain recombines TRBV5-1 with TRBJ2-1; 10 bases agree with TRBD1. In germline, CDR1 is SGHRS, CDR2 YFSETQ. The CDR3 has 14 amino acids. V shed 4 bases, J shed 7 bases, and the junction held 5 bases outside the gene matches. The CDR3 loop reads CASSEGQGLNEQFF. CDR3 bases: TGCGCCAGCAGCGAGGGACAGGGGTTGAATGAGCAGTTCTTC.

In its sample, this clone was seen once. The genes are TRBV19 and TRBJ1-4, with 8 nucleotides matching TRBD1. V shed 5 bases and J 3 bases; nucleotides not matched to a gene: 2. The CDR3 contains 14 residues. The germline V gene has CDR1 LNHDA and CDR2 SQIVND (reference sequence). The CDR3 here is CASSDRGANEKLFF. DNA for the CDR3: TGTGCCAGTAGTGACAGGGGAGCTAATGAAAAACTGTTTTTT.

The CDR3 spells CATSDLPGQVNEQFF. The CDR3, as DNA: TGTGCCACCAGTGACTTACCGGGACAAGTCAATGAGCAGTTCTTC. This chain uses TRBV24-1 with TRBJ2-1, with D possibly matching TRBD1 (6 bases). This CDR3 is 15 amino acids long. Trimming removed 4 bases from V and 6 bases from J, with 15 bases in between. The germline V gene has CDR1 KGHDR and CDR2 SFDVKD.

This sequence joins TRBV18 and TRBJ2-5, with no clear D. The germline gives CDR1 KGHSH, CDR2 LQKENI. Trimming left V 1 base short and J 5 bases short, with 5 bases between. This CDR3 has 12 amino acids. The DNA for the CDR3 is TGTGCCAGCTCACCACGTGCGGAGACCCAGTACTTC. Translation gives CASSPRAETQYF.

The V gene is TRBV7-2, the J gene TRBJ2-3; perhaps TRBD2 as D (6 bases). Germline lookup yields CDR1 SGHTA and CDR2 FQGNSA. The length of the CDR3 is 15 residues. The V end was cut by 4 bases, the J end by 0 bases, with 11 bases between. The CDR3 here is CASSYPGTSTDTQYF. DNA for the CDR3: TGTGCCAGCAGCTACCCCGGGACTAGCACAGATACGCAGTATTTT.

This clone was counted once. The chain links TRBV5-1 to TRBJ1-2, with D unresolved. The V gene lost 0 bases and the J gene lost 0 bases, with 9 bases spanning the gap. This CDR3 has 15 residues. Germline CDR1 reads SGHRS; CDR2 reads YFSETQ. The CDR3 is CASSLESDTNYGYTF. In DNA form, the CDR3 reads TGCGCCAGCAGCTTGGAATCAGATACTAACTATGGCTACACCTTC.

V is TRBV18 and J is TRBJ1-6; 10 nucleotides align to TRBD1. The CDR3 extends over 16 amino acids. J gave up 5 bases and V 5 bases, and 6 bases lay outside the gene matches. Germline values: CDR1 KGHSH, CDR2 LQKENI. The CDR3 region is CASSETGGLDNSPLHF. CDR3 in DNA: TGTGCCAGCTCAGAGACAGGGGGCTTGGATAATTCACCCCTCCACTTT. Full variable domain (remainder filled in from reference TRBV18 and TRBJ1-6): NAGVMQNPRHLVRRRGQEARLRCSPMKGHSHVYWYRQLPEEGLKFMVYLQKENIIDESGMPKERFSAEFPKEGPSILRIQQVVRGDSAAYFCASSETGGLDNSPLHFGNGTRLTVT.

This rearrangement joins TRBV7-2 to TRBJ2-5, with 15 bases identical to TRBD2. CDR1 is SGHTA, CDR2 FQGNSA, per germline. The CDR3 is made up of 15 amino acids. V shed 4 bases and J 3 bases; nucleotides not matched to a gene: 0. In DNA, the CDR3 is TGTGCCAGCAGCTGGACTAGCGGGGGGGAAGAGACCCAGTACTTC. Its translation is CASSWTSGGEETQYF.

The rearrangement joins TRBV7-8 to TRBJ2-3; D might be TRBD2 (5 bases). This CDR3 region has 18 residues. Germline CDR1 is SGHVS and CDR2 is FQNEAQ. V gave up 1 base and J gave up 3 bases, with 20 bases separating them. In DNA, the CDR3 is TGTGCCAGCAGCTTAGGGGTCAGGACTTCCGAGCGAACAGATACGCAGTATTTT. Translation gives CASSLGVRTSERTDTQYF.

The gene calls are TRBV4-1 and TRBJ1-2; D perhaps matches TRBD1 (6 bases). This CDR3 is built from 15 residues. Germline CDR1 and CDR2: MGHRA and YSYEKL. Trimming shortened V by 2 bases and J by 2 bases, and 12 bases separated the two germline ends. As DNA, the CDR3 is TGCGCCAGCAGCCAAACAGGGCGGGGGAACTATGGCTACACCTTC. Encoded protein: CASSQTGRGNYGYTF.

This clone was counted a few times. The chain joins TRBV5-4 to TRBJ1-2, with a weak D call TRBD1 (5 bases). The CDR3 contains 14 residues. Germline V lookup: CDR1 SGHNT, CDR2 YYREEE (reference sequence). V gave up 0 bases and J gave up 4 bases, with 10 bases separating them. CDR3 DNA sequence: TGTGCCAGCAGCTTGGAGGGGTCTTCCTATGGCTACACCTTC. Encoded protein: CASSLEGSSYGYTF.

The count of this clone is one. In nucleotides, the CDR3 is TGCGCCAGCAGTGGCGGACATAGAGCTTTCTTT. This sequence encodes CASSGGHRAFF. V and J are TRBV10-2 and TRBJ1-1, with D possibly being TRBD1 (5 bases). The length of the CDR3 is 11 residues. V was shortened by 4 bases and J by 10 bases, with 10 bases between the two germline ends. The germline V gene has CDR1 WSHSY and CDR2 SAAADI.

The rearrangement joins TRBV7-8 to TRBJ1-1; D might be TRBD1 (6 bases). The CDR3 is 19 residues long. Germline-derived CDR1 and CDR2 are SGHVS and FQNEAQ. The V gene lost 0 bases and the J gene lost 6 bases, with 26 bases spanning the gap. The DNA for the CDR3 is TGTGCCAGCAGCTTAGCATACTTTGCACTGGACAGTCTTTTCGCTGAAGCTTTCTTT. It translates to CASSLAYFALDSLFAEAFF.